The clone carrying this T cell receptor (beta chain) was seen more than once but under ten times. Antigen unknown. V shed 3 bases, J shed 4 bases, and the junction held 6 bases outside the gene matches. The CDR3 length is 16 residues. The germline CDR1 and CDR2 sequences are LNHDA and SQIVND (reference sequence). The sample is drawn from a study of beta chain features in type 1 diabetes. For the study at large: What patients shared with healthy donors was a similar profile of age, gender and cell yields. Study-wide results and caveats: Among all four CD4+ subsets, Type 1 diabetes patients had TCRB CDR3s that were moderately but significantly shorter. Individuals with type 1 diabetes displayed fewer insertions and more deletions at VDJ junctions.

Of the isolated RNA, all was reverse transcribed, and so the sequenced material was expressed TCRB transcripts. The data were produced by immunoSEQ multiplex PCR, yet TCRdb's version contains in-frame clones alone and is incomplete. The sample comprises around 250,000 clones, less than 15% of which are singletons, and around 0.03% rests with the top ten. Sequencing was carried out using naive CD4+ T cells from blood. The sequence was collected from a woman aged 40 to 50 in good health. The gene calls are TRBV19 and TRBJ2-2, with TRBD2 matching over 9 bases. The DNA of the CDR3 is TGTGCCAGTAGTATTCTAGCGGGGTCGGTCACCGGGGAGCTGTTTTTT. Its protein is CASSILAGSVTGELFF.